This TCR beta chain was captured in a study of OX40 agonist ivuxolimab in advanced cancers. Findings and limits, study-wide: In CD8+ T cells, expanded clones were on average more numerous than in CD4+. At 0.1 to 3.0 mg/kg and by week 6, clonal expansion occurred in CD4+ and CD8+ blood T cells.

Unmatched junction bases numbered 4, after V lost 5 bases and J lost 8 bases. The CDR3 length is 13 residues. CDR1 is SGHVS, CDR2 FNYEAQ, per germline. Collection of blood occurred at baseline, at cycle 4 day 1, and at cycle 7 day 1. With respect to this clone: Its antigen is not known.

The protocol was immunoSEQ multiplex PCR, while the TCRdb copy is restricted to in-frame clones and leaves out a portion. Of under 80,000 clones listed, roughly 90% were seen once; the top ten hold 0.78%. J is TRBJ2-2 and V is TRBV7-6, with TRBD1 identical over 8 bases. The sequenced sample was CD4+ or CD8+ T cells sorted from blood, obtained in a trial of the OX40 agonist ivuxolimab. This clonotype was obtained from an adult with an advanced solid tumor such as melanoma, head and neck, liver or kidney cancer. The CDR3 DNA is TGTGCCAGCAGCCAGGGGGCACCGGGGGAGCTGTTTTTT. Its protein product is CASSQGAPGELFF.